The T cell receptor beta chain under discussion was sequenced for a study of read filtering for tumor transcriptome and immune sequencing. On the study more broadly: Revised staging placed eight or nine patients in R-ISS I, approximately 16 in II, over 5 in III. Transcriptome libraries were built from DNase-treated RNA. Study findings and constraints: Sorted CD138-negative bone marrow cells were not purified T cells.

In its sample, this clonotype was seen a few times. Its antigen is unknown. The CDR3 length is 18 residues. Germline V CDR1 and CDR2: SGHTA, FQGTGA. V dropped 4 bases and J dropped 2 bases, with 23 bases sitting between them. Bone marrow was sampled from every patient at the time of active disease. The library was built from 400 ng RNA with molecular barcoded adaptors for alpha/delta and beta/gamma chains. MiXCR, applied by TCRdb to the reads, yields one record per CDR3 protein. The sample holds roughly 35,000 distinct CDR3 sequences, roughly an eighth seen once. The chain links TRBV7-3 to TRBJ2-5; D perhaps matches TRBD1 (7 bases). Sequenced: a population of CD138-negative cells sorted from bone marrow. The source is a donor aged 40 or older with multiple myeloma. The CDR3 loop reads CASSSPTGRPPWQETQYF. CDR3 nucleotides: TGTGCCAGCAGCTCGCCGACAGGGAGGCCTCCGTGGCAAGAGACCCAGTACTTC.